The following is a TCR beta chain sequence with its context. The V and J ends lost 5 bases and 1 base, in that order; junction bases with no gene match: 5. CDR1 and CDR2 (germline): SEHNR, FQNEAQ (reference sequence). The CDR3 extends over 15 amino acids. This sample was taken from a study of blood T cell repertoires in COVID-19. Study-wide background: The United States, Italy and Spain supplied acute and convalescent COVID-19 samples. In each case, the material was cDNA or gDNA derived from T cells, B-cell-depleted T cells, or PBMCs.

Original methodology: Estimation of nucleated cell counts was performed using reference gene primer amplification. Only in-frame clones appear in the TCRdb table, and some are missing; sequencing was by immunoSEQ multiplex PCR. Clone size and the V and J calls come from that table; the DNA yielded D and trimming. The sample records about 17,000 clones, approximately 89% being singletons. Input material: peripheral blood. This chain links TRBV7-9 with TRBJ2-3, with 8 positions matching TRBD2. This clonotype was obtained from a human donor in a cohort sampled during active COVID-19. The CDR3 DNA is TGTGCCAGCAGCACTAGCGGACCAGGCACAGATACGCAGTATTTT. Protein sequence: CASSTSGPGTDTQYF.